Given below is one T cell receptor beta chain in context. This sample is drawn from a study of blood T cell repertoires in COVID-19. Looking at the study overall: Material from acute and convalescent COVID-19 was sourced from the United States, Italy and Spain.

The V gene's germline CDR1 is SGHNT and CDR2 YYREEE (reference sequence). The length of the CDR3 is 11 residues. The ends were cut back, 4 bases at V and 7 bases at J, with 6 bases in the middle. In the original analysis: Reference gene primer amplification in the assay estimated nucleated cell counts. TCRdb's copy holds only in-frame clones and misses some; the assay was immunoSEQ multiplex PCR. V and J calls and clone size are as listed in that table; D and trimming were resolved from the DNA. The data contain fewer than 150,000 clones, around three quarters of them singletons. The source is a human donor in a cohort sampled during active COVID-19. The sample taken for sequencing was peripheral blood. The chain employs TRBV5-4 and TRBJ2-1; D is unclear. The CDR3 nucleotides are TGTGCCAGCAGCCTAGAGAATGAGCAGTTCTTC. Translated, it gives CASSLENEQFF. Based on the CDR3 plus reference TRBV5-4 and TRBJ2-1, the full variable domain is ETGVTQSPTHLIKTRGQQVTLRCSSQSGHNTVSWYQQALGQGPQFIFQYYREEENGRGNFPPRFSGLQFPNYSSELNVNALELDDSALYLCASSLENEQFFGPGTRLTVL.